The next 19 T cell receptor beta chains were all read from a single sample in a study of blood T cell repertoires in COVID-19. The repertoire was sequenced with immunoSEQ multiplex PCR; TCRdb's copy has only in-frame clones and lacks some. The sample shows under 95,000 clones, 83% of them seen only once. The sequenced material came from peripheral blood. The source is a human donor in a cohort sampled during active COVID-19.

The chain uses TRBV27 and TRBJ2-7; TRBD2 matches at 8 bases. Germline lookup yields CDR1 MNHEY and CDR2 SMNVEV (reference sequence). After removal of 3 bases from V and 2 bases from J, the junction contained 3 bases not matched to a gene. The CDR3 contains 14 residues. The CDR3 reads CASSLYGRAYEQYF. The CDR3 nucleotides read TGTGCCAGCAGTTTGTACGGGAGGGCCTACGAGCAGTACTTC.

The chain combines TRBV14 with TRBJ2-3, with 11 nucleotides matching TRBD2. Germline lookup yields CDR1 SGHDN and CDR2 FVKESK. Trimming at V came to 4 bases and at J to 5 bases, leaving 5 bases not matched to a gene. The length of the CDR3 is 15 residues. The CDR3 region is CASSLAGGQRDTQYF. The CDR3 DNA is TGTGCCAGCAGCCTAGCGGGGGGGCAGAGAGATACGCAGTATTTT.

This chain joins TRBV5-4 and TRBJ2-7; no reliable D call. CDR1 and CDR2 (germline): SGHNT, YYREEE (reference sequence). The CDR3 loop spans 12 amino acids. Trimming stripped 4 bases from V and 5 bases from J, with 10 bases between. CDR3 DNA: TGTGCCAGCAGCGTCGAAGCCCACGAGCAGTACTTC. Amino acid sequence: CASSVEAHEQYF.

The count of this clone is one. The gene calls are TRBV3-1 (or the pseudogene TRBV3-2) and TRBJ2-4; TRBD1 agrees at 7 bases. The CDR3 runs to 15 residues. Germline CDR1 and CDR2: LGHDT and YNNKEL (reference sequence). Trimming cost V 6 bases and J 6 bases; bases outside gene matches: 11. The CDR3 DNA is TGTGCCAGCAGTCGGACAGGAGGTTATGGAAACATTCAGTACTTC. This gives the protein CASSRTGGYGNIQYF.

The chain carries TRBV12-3 or TRBV12-4 and TRBJ2-7, with D unresolved. This CDR3 comprises 12 residues. Trimming took 3 bases from V and 7 from J, leaving 10 bases between them. CDR3 bases: TGTGCCAGCAGTTTTACAGCAGTAGAGCAGTACTTC. It encodes CASSFTAVEQYF.

Turning to this clone: A junction end diverges from the germline sequence, so it may reflect a read error. CDR3: CASIYNQGNYGYTF. CDR3 DNA sequence: TGTGCCAGCATTTACAACCAGGGGAACTATGGCTACACCTTC. The V call is TRBV6-6, the J call TRBJ1-2; weak D call: TRBD1 (6 bases). The germline V gene encodes CDR1 MNHNY and CDR2 SVGAGI (reference sequence). The CDR3 contains 14 residues.

The chain uses TRBV5-1 and TRBJ1-4; 8 bases match TRBD1. V shed 5 bases, J shed 3 bases, and the junction held 21 bases outside the gene matches. The germline V gene has CDR1 SGHRS and CDR2 YFSETQ. The CDR3 is made up of 20 amino acids. Written as DNA, the CDR3 is TGCGCCAGCAGGGTAGCCGGGACAGGACCAACACTTCTCCCTAATGAAAAACTGTTTTTT. It specifies CASRVAGTGPTLLPNEKLFF. The full variable domain, its missing parts supplied by reference TRBV5-1 and TRBJ1-4, is KAGVTQTPRYLIKTRGQQVTLSCSPISGHRSVSWYQQTPGQGLQFLFEYFSETQRNKGNFPGRFSGRQFSNSRSEMNVSTLELGDSALYLCASRVAGTGPTLLPNEKLFFGSGTQLSVL.

The sample holds a few counts of this clone. The chain carries TRBV7-2 and TRBJ2-5; 7 positions match TRBD2. The CDR3 has 16 amino acids. J gave up 1 base and V 5 bases, and 10 bases lay outside the gene matches. Germline V CDR1 and CDR2: SGHTA, FQGNSA. The CDR3 DNA is TGTGCCAGCAGCCCGCGGTCCTGGGGGGGCCAAGAGACCCAGTACTTC. It encodes CASSPRSWGGQETQYF.

The chain uses TRBV28 and TRBJ1-1, with no clear D. In germline, CDR1 is MDHEN, CDR2 SYDVKM. The V end was cut by 5 bases, the J end by 1 base, with 8 bases between. This CDR3 spans 13 amino acids. The CDR3 bases are TGTGCCAGCAGTCCCTCAGGGAACACTGAAGCTTTCTTT. This codes for CASSPSGNTEAFF. Variable domain in full (rest from reference TRBV28 and TRBJ1-1): DVKVTQSSRYLVKRTGEKVFLECVQDMDHENMFWYRQDPGLGLRLIYFSYDVKMKEKGDIPEGYSVSREKKERFSLILESASTNQTSMYLCASSPSGNTEAFFGQGTRLTVV.

The CDR3 here is CAISEGDRGSSGANVLTF. CDR3 nucleotides: TGTGCCATCAGTGAAGGGGACAGGGGTTCCTCTGGGGCCAACGTCCTGACTTTC. The rearrangement joins TRBV10-3 to TRBJ2-6; 10 nucleotides agree with TRBD1. Trimming removed 3 bases from V and 0 bases from J; junction bases left unmatched: 5. CDR3 size: 18 residues. CDR1 and CDR2 from the germline V gene are ENHRY and SYGVKD.

V usage is TRBV4-2 and J usage is TRBJ2-5; 7 nucleotides agree with TRBD2. J was trimmed by 9 bases and V by 0 bases; bases with no gene match: 13. The CDR3 extends over 16 amino acids. CDR1 and CDR2 (germline): LGHNA, YNFKEQ. This CDR3 reads CASSQDTAGSRGSQYF. Written as DNA, the CDR3 is TGTGCCAGCAGCCAAGATACAGCGGGAAGCCGGGGGTCCCAGTACTTC.

This sequence joins TRBV7-3 and TRBJ1-1; possibly TRBD1 for D (6 bases). This CDR3 has 15 residues. The germline gives CDR1 SGHTA, CDR2 FQGTGA. Trimming took off 4 bases at V and 9 bases at J, with 21 bases between the two ends. The CDR3 sequence is CASSSEEAGANKAFF. For the CDR3, the DNA is TGTGCCAGCAGCTCAGAAGAGGCAGGGGCCAATAAAGCTTTCTTT.

As DNA, the CDR3 is TGTGCCAGCATCATACGACAGGGCCTCAATCCGACCTATAGGTTTCAGCCCCAGCATTTT. Its protein product is CASIIRQGLNPTYRFQPQHF. This chain joins TRBV3-1 (or the pseudogene TRBV3-2) and TRBJ1-5; 7 bases match TRBD1. Germline CDR1 is LGHDT and CDR2 is YNNKEL (reference sequence). This CDR3 comprises 20 residues. V shed 7 bases, J shed 6 bases, and the junction held 27 bases outside the gene matches.

V is TRBV7-2 and J is TRBJ1-5; the D gene is possibly TRBD1 (5 bases). The CDR3 is 14 residues long. Germline V gives CDR1 SGHTA, CDR2 FQGNSA. V lost 1 base, J lost 7 bases, and 11 bases lay in between. CDR3 bases: TGTGCCAGCAGCTTAGTAGGGGCGGACCAGCCCCAGCATTTT. Translated, it gives CASSLVGADQPQHF.

The chain couples TRBV5-4 to TRBJ2-1, with 10 bases matching TRBD2. V trimming: 4 bases; J trimming: 8 bases; junction bases outside the gene matches: 9. CDR3 length equals 15 residues. Germline V gene sequence: CDR1 SGHNT, CDR2 YYREEE (reference sequence). The CDR3 is CASSTAGGPIHEQFF. The DNA of the CDR3 is TGTGCCAGCAGCACAGCGGGAGGGCCGATCCATGAGCAGTTCTTC.

V and J are TRBV28 and TRBJ1-2; D call uncertain. Germline values: CDR1 MDHEN, CDR2 SYDVKM. Trimming took 3 bases from V and 3 from J, leaving 8 bases between them. The CDR3 spans 13 residues. The CDR3 spells CASSFSQDYGYTF. CDR3 DNA: TGTGCCAGCAGTTTTAGTCAGGACTATGGCTACACCTTC.

The V and J genes are TRBV29-1 and TRBJ1-1; a possible D gene is TRBD1 (6 bases). V lost 4 bases and J lost 0, with 12 bases in between. Germline assignment: CDR1 SQVTM and CDR2 ANQGSEA. The CDR3 totals 14 residues. CDR3 region: CSVVAGQMNTEAFF. CDR3 nucleotide sequence: TGCAGCGTTGTGGCCGGACAGATGAACACTGAAGCTTTCTTT.

The count of this clone is one. The genes are TRBV6-6 and TRBJ1-6; D perhaps matches TRBD1 (5 bases). V was trimmed by 7 bases and J by 5 bases, leaving 15 bases between them. Per germline, CDR1 MNHNY and CDR2 SVGAGI (reference sequence). The CDR3 totals 15 residues. DNA for the CDR3: TGTGCCAGCAATTCAGGGAGGGGACATAATTCACCCCTCCACTTT. This encodes CASNSGRGHNSPLHF.

The chain recombines TRBV11-1 with TRBJ2-7; TRBD2 matches 9 bases. This CDR3 comprises 14 residues. J gave up 8 bases and V 5 bases, and 10 bases lay outside the gene matches. The V gene's germline CDR1 is SGHAT and CDR2 FQDESV (reference sequence). CDR3 bases: TGTGCCAGCAGCCCTATAGCGGGGGACAGTAAGCAGTACTTC. Translating gives CASSPIAGDSKQYF.